This T cell receptor beta chain was identified in a study of blood T cell repertoires in COVID-19. Study background: COVID-19 samples collected from the United States, Italy and Spain covered acute and convalescent phases. In each case, the material was cDNA or gDNA derived from T cells, B-cell-depleted T cells, or PBMCs.

Original data processing: Quantification of nucleated cells was approximated via reference gene primer amplification. The method was immunoSEQ multiplex PCR; TCRdb's version includes in-frame clones alone and lacks a portion of them. The V and J calls and clone size come from that table; D and trimming were worked out from the DNA. In the table there are over 85,000 clones, roughly 90% of which are singletons. Trimming removed 4 bases at V and 1 base at J, with 10 bases between. The length of the CDR3 is 13 residues. CDR1 and CDR2 (germline): GTSNPN, SVGIG (reference sequence). The chain combines TRBV30 with TRBJ1-1; D not certain. The receptor was derived from a man between 60 and 75 years old with acute or convalescent COVID-19. Source material: peripheral blood. The CDR3: CAWNELQNTEAFF. The CDR3 coding sequence is TGTGCCTGGAATGAGCTGCAGAACACTGAAGCTTTCTTT.